The text below deals with one T cell receptor (beta chain). These data originate in a study of blood T cell repertoires in COVID-19. Study-wide context: The samples span acute and convalescent COVID-19 from the United States, Italy and Spain.

The CDR3 consists of 16 residues. Germline CDR1 and CDR2: SGHTA and FQGNSA. V lost 1 base to trimming and J lost 1 base; unmatched junction nucleotides: 4. Enrolled through a virtual design, the participants were between about 18 and 100 years of age and came from around 25 US areas. Donors were grouped by their self-reported clinical history. The repertoire was sequenced with immunoSEQ multiplex PCR; TCRdb's copy has only in-frame clones and lacks some. In the table there are 250,000 to 350,000 clones, around nine tenths of which are singletons. This rearrangement joins TRBV7-2 to TRBJ2-3; 8 bases are shared with TRBD2. Source material: PBMCs or T cells enriched from blood (not recorded which). The source is a man between 60 and 75 years old who had recovered from COVID-19. CDR3: CASSLGPTSGTDTQYF. In DNA form, the CDR3 reads TGTGCCAGCAGCTTAGGCCCGACTAGCGGCACAGATACGCAGTATTTT. Full variable domain (remainder filled in from reference TRBV7-2 and TRBJ2-3): GAGVSQSPSNKVTEKGKDVELRCDPISGHTALYWYRQSLGQGLEFLIYFQGNSAPDKSGLPSDRFSAERTGGSVSTLTIQRTQQEDSAVYLCASSLGPTSGTDTQYFGPGTRLTVL.